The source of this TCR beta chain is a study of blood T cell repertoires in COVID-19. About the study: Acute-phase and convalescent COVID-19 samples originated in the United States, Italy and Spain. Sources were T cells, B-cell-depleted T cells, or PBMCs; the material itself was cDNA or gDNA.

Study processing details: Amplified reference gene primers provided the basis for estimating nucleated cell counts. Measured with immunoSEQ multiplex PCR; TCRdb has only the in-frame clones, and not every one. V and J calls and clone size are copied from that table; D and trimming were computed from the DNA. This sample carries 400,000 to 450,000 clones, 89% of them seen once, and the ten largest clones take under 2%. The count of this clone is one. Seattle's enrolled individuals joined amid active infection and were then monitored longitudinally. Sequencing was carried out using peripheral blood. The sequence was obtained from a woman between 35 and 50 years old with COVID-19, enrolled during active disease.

Here the CDR3 DNA reads TGTGCCAGCAGTCCGACAGGGGGCTTAGGCTACACCTTC. Translation gives CASSPTGGLGYTF. J is TRBJ1-2 and V is TRBV28; TRBD1 agrees at 10 bases. V gave up 5 bases and J gave up 8 bases; unmatched junction bases: 5. The CDR3 totals 13 residues. Per germline, CDR1 MDHEN and CDR2 SYDVKM.